This TCR beta chain stems from a study of OX40 agonist ivuxolimab in advanced cancers. Study-level information: Dose-escalation patients had hepatocellular carcinoma, melanoma, renal cell or head and neck cancer. General study findings and limits: CD4+ T cells averaged fewer expanded clones than CD8+ T cells.

The CDR3 is 20 amino acids. With V trimmed by 3 bases and J by 2 bases, 17 bases remained unmatched. Germline CDR1 is MDHEN and CDR2 is SYDVKM. Libraries were prepared by immunoSEQ multiplex PCR; TCRdb keeps only in-frame clonotypes and omits some of them. This table holds tens of thousands of clones, around 86% found once. On this clone: Its antigen remains unknown.

Sequenced material: CD4+ or CD8+ T cells sorted from blood, taken in a trial of the OX40 agonist ivuxolimab. This clonotype originated in an adult with an advanced solid tumor such as melanoma, head and neck, liver or kidney cancer. J is TRBJ2-1 and V is TRBV28, with 9 bases fitting TRBD2. CDR3 protein: CASSFHGVLSGSGAYNEQFF. As DNA, the CDR3 is TGTGCCAGCAGTTTTCATGGGGTCCTTAGCGGGAGCGGGGCCTACAATGAGCAGTTCTTC.